This TCR beta chain is from a study of OX40 agonist ivuxolimab in advanced cancers. Across the study: One patient with hepatocellular carcinoma and two with cutaneous melanoma, three in all, had partial responses.

Trimming stripped 4 bases from V and 3 bases from J, with 7 bases between. Germline lookup yields CDR1 ENHRY and CDR2 SYGVKD. The CDR3 runs to 12 residues. TCRdb keeps only in-frame clones here, not all; method: immunoSEQ multiplex PCR. The table records some 65,000 clones, 87% of them present only once. The receptor's source is an adult with an advanced solid tumor such as melanoma, head and neck, liver or kidney cancer. The chain recombines TRBV10-3 with TRBJ2-7; D gene uncertain. Here the sequenced sample was CD4+ or CD8+ T cells sorted from blood, taken in a trial of the OX40 agonist ivuxolimab. Written as DNA, the CDR3 is TGTGCCATCAGTGGCGACAACTACGAGCAGTACTTC. This translates into CAISGDNYEQYF.